The clone carrying this T cell receptor (beta chain) appeared many times. Its antigen remains unknown. This sample stems from a study of CD8+CD57+ T cells in acquired aplastic anemia. Study-wide context: The DNA of sorted CD4+ and CD8+ cells averaged roughly 3.2 ug.

It was patients with CD8+CD57+ cell expansion by flow cytometry who were chosen for sequencing. Overall study findings and caveats: Any difference that existed in CD8+ Simpson's diversity between patients and controls was not significant. Patients and controls shared 25 to 30 CD8+ CDR3 sequences.

This CDR3 has 18 amino acids. V lost 1 base, J lost 0 bases, and 2 bases stayed unmatched. Germline V gene sequence: CDR1 SGDLS, CDR2 YYNGEE. Genomic DNA acted as the template from which TCR beta VDJ combination and CDR3 sequence profiling were carried out. One entry per CDR3 protein results from TCRdb running MiXCR on the reads. The sample consists of some 150,000 distinct CDR3 sequences, 40% to 55% of them appearing once. The rearrangement links TRBV9 to TRBJ2-2, with 14 bases aligning to TRBD2. Sequencing was performed on sorted CD4+, CD8+, or CD8+CD57+ T cells (not recorded which) from PBMCs. The sequence derives from a human donor with aplastic anemia. The CDR3 nucleotides read TGTGCCAGCAGCGTACTGGGACTAGCGGGGGCGAACACCGGGGAGCTGTTTTTT. This translates into CASSVLGLAGANTGELFF.